The sequence of this TCR beta chain was determined in a study of technical replicates of blood from several donors. Some clones are missing from TCRdb's copy, which holds only in-frame ones; the method was immunoSEQ multiplex PCR. Seen here are 80,000 or so clones, 94% observed once, and the top ten hold 0.3% to 0.5%. V lost 4 bases to trimming and J lost 3 bases, with 10 bases between them. Germline CDR1 is LNHDA and CDR2 is SQIVND (reference sequence). This CDR3 has 13 residues. The TCR sequence derives from a human donor in good health. The material sequenced was T cells isolated from PBMCs. The J gene is TRBJ2-7, the V gene TRBV19; D call uncertain. The CDR3 bases are TGTGCCAGTAGTAGAGTGGCAGGCTACGAGCAGTACTTC. Its protein product is CASSRVAGYEQYF.